The next 29 T cell receptor beta chains were all read from a single sample in a study of patients with pleural tuberculosis. TCRdb reanalysed the reads using MiXCR and keeps one entry per CDR3 protein. The sample records tens of thousands of distinct CDR3 sequences, approximately 7.9% being singletons. The receptors stem from a human donor with pleural tuberculosis.

This clonotype was recorded many times. The V call is TRBV20-1, the J call TRBJ2-1; 8 bases align to TRBD2. There are 14 residues in the CDR3. Per germline, CDR1 DFQATT and CDR2 SNEGSKA (reference sequence). V lost 0 bases, J lost 8 bases, and 6 bases stayed unmatched. In DNA form, the CDR3 reads TGCAGTGCTAGAGATAGCGGGGTGGCCCATGAGCAGTTCTTC. Its translation: CSARDSGVAHEQFF.

This clonotype was seen ten or more times. This sequence joins TRBV28 and TRBJ1-3; D call uncertain. This CDR3 contains 15 residues. The germline gives CDR1 MDHEN, CDR2 SYDVKM. V was trimmed by 5 bases and J by 0 bases, leaving 11 bases between them. This chain's CDR3 is CASSPDRNSGNTIYF. CDR3 DNA: TGTGCCAGCAGTCCCGACCGCAACTCTGGAAACACCATATATTTT.

The chain is built from TRBV12-3 or TRBV12-4 and TRBJ1-3; 9 nucleotides align to TRBD1. The J segment lost 0 bases and the V segment lost 7 bases, leaving 10 bases of the junction unmatched. This CDR3 contains 17 residues. The CDR3 nucleotides read TGTGCCAGCATTCGACCCGGGACAGGGCACTCTGGAAACACCATATATTTT. This codes for CASIRPGTGHSGNTIYF.

This clonotype was seen many times. This sequence joins TRBV6-2 or TRBV6-3 and TRBJ2-1; 7 bases match TRBD2. Germline assignment: CDR1 MNHEY and CDR2 SVGEGT. The ends lost 4 bases at V and 9 bases at J; junction bases unmatched: 3. The CDR3 spans 12 residues. CDR3 bases: TGTGCCAGCAGTTCCTGGACTAGTGAGCAGTTCTTC. The encoded protein is CASSSWTSEQFF.

This chain links TRBV3-1 with TRBJ2-1, with a tentative D call TRBD1 (5 bases). Deletions cut 8 bases from V and 7 bases from J, with 18 bases between. Germline V gives CDR1 LGHDT, CDR2 YNNKEL (reference sequence). This CDR3 spans 14 amino acids. The CDR3 loop is CASSRGFEWNEQFF. DNA of the CDR3: TGTGCCAGCTCAAGGGGTTTTGAATGGAATGAGCAGTTCTTC.

This clonotype was recorded many times. The genes are TRBV6-1 and TRBJ2-1, with 9 bases fitting TRBD2. This CDR3 is built from 15 residues. Germline CDR1 reads MNHNS; CDR2 reads SASEGT. V trimming: 6 bases; J trimming: 7 bases; junction bases outside the gene matches: 10. The CDR3 DNA reads TGTGCCAGCAGGGTTAGCGGGAGTACGATGAATGAGCAGTTCTTC. Protein: CASRVSGSTMNEQFF.

This clonotype was seen at least ten times. This rearrangement joins TRBV11-1 to TRBJ1-6, with 11 bases fitting TRBD1. There are 15 residues in the CDR3. V dropped 5 bases and J dropped 5; count of bases not matched to a gene: 2. Germline assignment: CDR1 SGHAT and CDR2 FQDESV (reference sequence). The CDR3: CASSGQGADNSPLHF. CDR3 DNA: TGTGCCAGCAGCGGACAGGGGGCAGATAATTCACCCCTCCACTTT.

By proportion, this clonotype is medium-sized. V usage is TRBV11-2 and J usage is TRBJ2-7; 7 nucleotides line up with TRBD2. Germline CDR1 reads SGHAT; CDR2 reads FQNNGV. J was trimmed by 2 bases and V by 1 base; bases with no gene match: 5. The length of the CDR3 is 15 residues. CDR3 nucleotides: TGTGCCAGCAGCTTAGGTCCTAGCGGCGCCTACGAGCAGTACGTC. It specifies CASSLGPSGAYEQYV.

A few counts support this clonotype. The V gene is TRBV19, the J gene TRBJ2-7, with TRBD2 matching 15 bases. The J segment lost 7 bases and the V segment lost 3 bases, leaving 4 bases of the junction unmatched. The CDR3 consists of 15 residues. From germline, CDR1 is LNHDA and CDR2 SQIVND (reference sequence). This chain's CDR3 is CASSMMGLAGGEQYF. The CDR3 bases are TGTGCCAGTAGTATGATGGGACTAGCGGGAGGAGAGCAGTACTTC.

This clonotype has at least ten counts. V and J are TRBV6-1 and TRBJ1-5; D is possibly TRBD1 (5 bases). Deletions cut 7 bases from V and 5 bases from J, with 15 bases between. This CDR3 comprises 14 residues. Germline V gene lookup returns CDR1 MNHNS and CDR2 SASEGT. In DNA form, the CDR3 reads TGTGCCAGCACAAAAAGGGTGGGGGATCAGCCCCAGCATTTT. Amino acid sequence: CASTKRVGDQPQHF.

This clonotype appeared a few times. The J gene is TRBJ2-1, the V gene TRBV2; 9 bases map to TRBD1. V gave up 7 bases and J gave up 7 bases; unmatched junction bases: 11. Germline V CDR1 and CDR2: SNHLY, FYNNEI. The CDR3 covers 15 residues. DNA for the CDR3: TGTGCCAGCAAACTGGGGACAGGGTTTCTTAATGAGCAGTTCTTC. Amino acid sequence: CASKLGTGFLNEQFF.

This clonotype has ten or more counts. This chain links TRBV11-1 with TRBJ1-1; 12 bases match TRBD1. This CDR3 region has 15 residues. The junction had 7 bases not matched to a gene; V was cut back by 4 bases and J by 7 bases. Germline CDR1 SGHAT, CDR2 FQDESV (reference sequence). As DNA, the CDR3 is TGTGCCAGCAGCTCCGGGACAGGGGGCTTTTTTGAAGCTTTCTTT. This gives the protein CASSSGTGGFFEAFF.

Many counts were recorded for this clonotype. This chain joins TRBV6-1 and TRBJ2-3; 10 positions agree with TRBD1. The CDR3 extends over 15 amino acids. Germline CDR1 is MNHNS and CDR2 is SASEGT. Trimming took 4 bases from V and 1 from J; bases not matched to a gene: 2. Here the CDR3 DNA reads TGTGCCAGCAGTGCGGGACAGGGGCGCACAGATACGCAGTATTTT. It is translated as CASSAGQGRTDTQYF.

With respect to this clonotype: A single base separates this from a much larger clone, so it may be a read error. The chain recombines TRBV9 with TRBJ1-3; D unresolved. Germline loops: CDR1 SGDLS, CDR2 YYNGEE. CDR3 size: 11 residues. The CDR3 bases are TGTGCCAGCAGCTCTGGAAACACCACATATTTT. Protein sequence: CASSSGNTTYF.

The V call is TRBV12-3 or TRBV12-4, the J call TRBJ2-2; 8 bases are shared with TRBD2. The CDR3 totals 14 residues. Unmatched junction bases numbered 4, after V lost 4 bases and J lost 6 bases. CDR3 DNA sequence: TGTGCCAGCAGTTCTCTCGGGGGGGCCGGGGAGCTGTTTTTT. It codes for CASSSLGGAGELFF.

This clonotype was seen a handful of times. This chain uses TRBV5-6 with TRBJ1-1; no firm D call. Trimming pared 2 bases from V and 5 bases from J, leaving 7 bases between. Germline-derived CDR1 and CDR2 are SGHDT and YYEEEE. The CDR3 sequence is 12 residues long. The CDR3 protein is CASSFDQTEAFF. DNA for the CDR3: TGTGCCAGCAGCTTTGATCAAACTGAAGCTTTCTTT.

Many counts were recorded for this clonotype. The genes are TRBV20-1 and TRBJ1-1, with D uncertain. The germline CDR1 and CDR2 sequences are DFQATT and SNEGSKA (reference sequence). Between the trimmed V and J ends, which lost 8 bases and 7 bases, there was a span of 11 bases. The CDR3 runs 10 residues. CDR3 sequence: CSLMGGEAFF. As DNA, the CDR3 is TGCAGTCTTATGGGTGGTGAAGCTTTCTTT.

This chain links TRBV30 with TRBJ2-1; D uncertain. The length of the CDR3 is 12 residues. Germline loops: CDR1 GTSNPN, CDR2 SVGIG (reference sequence). V lost 3 bases and J lost 1, with 4 bases in between. In DNA form, the CDR3 reads TGTGCCTGGAGGGCTTCCTACAATGAGCAGTTCTTC. It yields the protein CAWRASYNEQFF.

In its sample, this clonotype was seen many times. The CDR3 bases are TGTGCCAGCAGCTTATCGGTTAATGAAAAACTGTTTTTT. It yields the protein CASSLSVNEKLFF. The chain recombines TRBV11-1 with TRBJ1-4; D gene uncertain. Germline V CDR1 and CDR2: SGHAT, FQDESV (reference sequence). Trimming stripped 2 bases from V and 4 bases from J, with 5 bases between. The CDR3 covers 13 residues.

This clonotype was seen ten or more times. The gene calls are TRBV11-1 and TRBJ2-2; 9 bases align to TRBD2. The CDR3 extends over 14 amino acids. V gave up 11 bases and J gave up 4 bases; unmatched junction bases: 8. CDR1 SGHAT and CDR2 FQDESV come from the germline V gene (reference sequence). DNA of the CDR3: TGTGCCGCCTCCGGACTAGCGAGCACCGGGGAGCTGTTTTTT. Translated: CAASGLASTGELFF.

On this clonotype itself: A much bigger clone sits one base away, suggesting this may be a read error. Since no conserved phenylalanine or tryptophan closes the CDR3, a read error is the likely cause. The chain recombines TRBV29-1 with TRBJ1-1, with D perhaps TRBD1 (5 bases). The length of the CDR3 is 13 residues. Germline CDR1 SQVTM, CDR2 ANQGSEA. V dropped 4 bases and J dropped 4 bases, with 13 bases sitting between them. CDR3 loop: CSVAQGLITEAFL. The CDR3 nucleotides read TGCAGCGTTGCGCAGGGCCTGATCACTGAAGCTTTCCTT.

There are many counts of this clonotype. V gene TRBV11-2 combines with J gene TRBJ2-1; the D gene is possibly TRBD2 (5 bases). The V end was cut by 6 bases, the J end by 9 bases, with 21 bases between. Germline V CDR1 and CDR2: SGHAT, FQNNGV. The CDR3 extends over 15 amino acids. CDR3 residues: CASRLDTTGHFEQFF. Written as DNA, the CDR3 is TGTGCCAGCAGACTAGATACGACTGGGCATTTTGAGCAGTTCTTC.

About this clonotype itself: Being one base from a much bigger clone, this may be a read error. The gene calls are TRBV20-1 and TRBJ2-1; 10 positions agree with TRBD2. Per germline, CDR1 DFQATT and CDR2 SNEGSKA (reference sequence). There are 12 residues in the CDR3. Here the CDR3 DNA reads TGCAGTACTAGAGATGGGCTAGCGGGGGAGTTCTTC. Amino acids: CSTRDGLAGEFF.

With respect to this clonotype: A single base separates this from a much larger clone, so it may be a read error. V is TRBV20-1 and J is TRBJ2-4; weak D call: TRBD2 (6 bases). V dropped 1 base and J dropped 13 bases, with 11 bases sitting between them. CDR1 is DFQATT and CDR2 is SNEGSKA in the germline V gene (reference sequence). The CDR3 spans 11 residues. CDR3 in amino acids: CSARGGAAQYF. The CDR3 region has the DNA TGCAGTGCTAGAGGCGGGGCAGCCCAGTACTTC.

This clonotype was seen at least ten times. The CDR3 sequence: CASSVTGGENSPLHF. The CDR3 DNA reads as TGTGCCAGCAGTGTGACAGGGGGAGAGAATTCACCCCTCCACTTT. The chain combines TRBV11-2 with TRBJ1-6, with TRBD1 matching 9 bases. Germline V lookup: CDR1 SGHAT, CDR2 FQNNGV. J gave up 7 bases and V 6 bases, and 7 bases lay outside the gene matches. This CDR3 is built from 15 residues.

This clonotype showed up many times. V usage is TRBV2 and J usage is TRBJ1-1; D is uncertain. The CDR3 is made up of 11 amino acids. Germline V lookup: CDR1 SNHLY, CDR2 FYNNEI. V lost 4 bases and J lost 3, with 3 bases in between. CDR3 nucleotide sequence: TGTGCCAGCAGTGGATACACTGAAGCTTTCTTT. It translates to CASSGYTEAFF.

This clonotype has just one count. This chain links TRBV20-1 with TRBJ1-5, with TRBD1 identical over 9 bases. Germline CDR1 and CDR2: DFQATT and SNEGSKA (reference sequence). The trim removed 3 bases at V and 7 bases at J, leaving 10 bases unmatched. This CDR3 contains 15 residues. The CDR3 DNA reads TGCAGTGCTAGTGAAACCGGGACAGGGCTGCAGCCCCAGCATTTT. It translates to CSASETGTGLQPQHF.

This clonotype was recorded a few times. The V gene is TRBV29-1, the J gene TRBJ2-2, with D possibly being TRBD2 (5 bases). Germline CDR1 SQVTM, CDR2 ANQGSEA. The V gene lost 5 bases and the J gene lost 5 bases, with 9 bases spanning the gap. This CDR3 contains 12 residues. CDR3: CSVKAATGELFF. CDR3 nucleotides: TGCAGCGTTAAAGCGGCAACCGGGGAGCTGTTTTTT.

Ten or more counts support this clonotype. This sequence joins TRBV7-3 and TRBJ1-1, with TRBD1 identical over 11 bases. There are 13 residues in the CDR3. V dropped 1 base and J dropped 11; count of bases not matched to a gene: 3. Per the germline V gene, CDR1 is SGHTA and CDR2 is FQGTGA. CDR3 sequence: CASSLIGTGGAFF. The CDR3 DNA sequence: TGTGCCAGCAGCTTAATAGGGACAGGGGGTGCTTTCTTT.